This TCR beta chain is drawn from a study of siplizumab effects on memory and regulatory T cells (dated 2019 in TCRdb). A note on the overall study: The effect of the anti-CD2 antibody siplizumab on alloreactive T-cell subsets was examined in allogeneic mixed lymphocyte reactions constructed from human PBMCs.

With regard to this clone: Its antigen is unknown. The record has no base qualities; no much larger clone is one base away.

Overall results and qualifications from the work: Greater diversity appeared to be present in unstimulated naive T cells than in memory T cells, and a substantial contribution to the alloresponse seemed to be made by naive cells. The cumulative frequency of alloreactive sequences traceable to unstimulated CD4+ memory T cells was significantly reduced by siplizumab. Roughly 80-97% of proliferating CD4+ or CD8+ clones could not be assigned a naive or memory phenotype. Of the alloreactive CD4+ clones that could be mapped, the Treg-derived share averaged about 63% with siplizumab compared with about 27% in control reactions. No functional confirmation was obtained for the suppressive function of proliferating Tregs from siplizumab cultures. Because sequences below about 10^-5 frequency were poorly captured, only a minor fraction of alloreactive clones could be mapped to unstimulated subsets.

The V end gives up 6 bases and the J end 3 bases, leaving 9 bases in the junction not matched to a gene. CDR1 and CDR2 were assigned from the germline V gene as SGHVS and FNYEAQ. There are 15 amino acids in the CDR3, from cysteine to phenylalanine inclusive. The only DNA kept is the CDR3, 45 bases in frame from the first base. Library method: the immunoSEQ multiplex PCR assay. The deep sequencing platform assayed approximately 100,000 TCR templates per sample. Genomic DNA extracted from sorted T cells was the material used for TCRbeta CDR3 sequencing. As for the original processing: The R programming language was used for clonal analysis of the TCRbeta CDR3 data. Alloreactive CD4+ and CD8+ clones were defined by comparing unstimulated samples with post-reaction CFSE-low samples. Alloreactive CD4+ clones were assigned to regulatory or non-regulatory origin by matching sequences to sorted unstimulated Treg and non-Treg repertoires. In its TCRdb copy, this immuneACCESS table keeps in-frame sequences only and misses some clones. Where compared with another copy, unresolved V genes explain less than half of these, and the others have no known cause. The V and J calls and clone size were taken over from that table, and D and trimming were inferred from the DNA. The sample yields 90,000 to 120,000 clones; around 92% were counted once. Around 0.7% of the sample rests with the top ten.

Sorted unstimulated T cells and proliferating T cells recovered from mixed lymphocyte reactions underwent TCRbeta CDR3 sequencing. Fresh whole blood from roughly 10 HLA-typed healthy donors was used to isolate PBMCs. To map where alloreactive clones came from, unstimulated CD4+ regulatory T cells were FACS-sorted. The sequence derives from a human donor in good health. The chain was built from TRBV7-6 and TRBJ1-1; TRBD1 agrees with 8 junctional bases. Material for sequencing was Tregs sorted from blood. The nucleotide sequence is TGTGCCAGCAGTTTACGGACAGGGCAGTACACTGAAGCTTTCTTT. Translated, it reads CASSLRTGQYTEAFF.